Following are 8 T cell receptor beta chains from one sample sequenced in a study of blood T cell repertoires in COVID-19. Data came from immunoSEQ multiplex PCR; TCRdb stores just in-frame clones and leaves some out. Of 100,000 to 150,000 clones listed, about nine tenths are singletons. The sequencing input was peripheral blood. These receptors originate from a man in his fifties or sixties with COVID-19, enrolled during active disease.

CDR3 nucleotides: TGTGCCAGTAGTATACAGGATCCCTACGAGCAGTACTTC. Residues: CASSIQDPYEQYF. V and J are TRBV19 and TRBJ2-7; D gene ambiguous. The CDR3 extends over 13 amino acids. Germline CDR1 and CDR2: LNHDA and SQIVND (reference sequence). V lost 2 bases and J lost 2, with 7 bases in between.

The V and J genes are TRBV10-1 and TRBJ2-7; TRBD1 matches 7 bases. V shed 4 bases and J 3 bases; nucleotides not matched to a gene: 3. The CDR3 loop spans 13 amino acids. Germline-derived CDR1 and CDR2 are WNHNN and SYGVQD (reference sequence). The CDR3 protein is CASSGGQNYEQYF. The DNA of the CDR3 is TGCGCCAGCAGTGGGGGACAGAACTACGAGCAGTACTTC.

The V and J genes are TRBV6-6 and TRBJ1-2; 7 bases line up with TRBD1. V dropped 6 bases and J dropped 8; count of bases not matched to a gene: 9. The CDR3 extends over 13 amino acids. Germline loops: CDR1 MNHNY, CDR2 SVGAGI (reference sequence). Here the CDR3 reads CASRPRDSSGYTF. In nucleotides, the CDR3 is TGTGCCAGCAGGCCCCGGGACAGTTCGGGCTACACCTTC.

This rearrangement joins TRBV30 to TRBJ2-3; 9 bases match TRBD1. Germline V gene lookup returns CDR1 GTSNPN and CDR2 SVGIG (reference sequence). The junction had 3 bases not matched to a gene; V was cut back by 7 bases and J by 4 bases. This CDR3 is built from 12 residues. The CDR3 spells CAFRTGADTQYF. As DNA, the CDR3 is TGTGCCTTCCGGACAGGGGCAGATACGCAGTATTTT.

V is TRBV5-1 and J is TRBJ2-7; a weak D match, TRBD1 (6 bases). CDR3 length: 14 amino acids. V was trimmed by 1 base and J by 1 base, leaving 9 bases between them. In germline, CDR1 is SGHRS, CDR2 YFSETQ. Here the CDR3 reads CASSLQGGSYEQYF. As DNA, the CDR3 is TGCGCCAGCAGCTTGCAAGGGGGTTCCTACGAGCAGTACTTC.

The J gene is TRBJ2-5, the V gene TRBV9, with D possibly TRBD2 on 6 matching bases. Trimming shortened V by 0 bases and J by 5 bases, and 11 bases separated the two germline ends. The CDR3 contains 14 residues. The germline V gene has CDR1 SGDLS and CDR2 YYNGEE. The CDR3 nucleotides are TGTGCCAGCAGCGTAGGCCGCGGAGGGGAGACCCAGTACTTC. The encoded protein is CASSVGRGGETQYF.

This clone appeared a few times. The V gene is TRBV11-3, the J gene TRBJ1-1; tentatively, D is TRBD1 (6 bases). V lost 3 bases and J 8 bases, leaving 7 bases between the germline ends. CDR3 length: 11 amino acids. Germline CDR1 SGHNT, CDR2 YENEEA. The CDR3, as DNA: TGTGCCAGCAGCTTTACAGGGGAAGCTTTCTTT. Encoded protein: CASSFTGEAFF.

This chain connects TRBV19 to TRBJ2-1; 10 bases agree with TRBD2. Germline V lookup: CDR1 LNHDA, CDR2 SQIVND (reference sequence). Trimming at V came to 3 bases and at J to 8 bases, leaving 7 bases not matched to a gene. CDR3 length: 15 residues. The CDR3: CASSMTLAGEYEQFF. As DNA, the CDR3 is TGTGCCAGTAGTATGACCCTAGCGGGAGAGTATGAGCAGTTCTTC.